This TCR beta chain was identified in a study of graft-versus-host responses after intestinal transplantation. Germline values: CDR1 SEHNR, CDR2 FQNEAQ (reference sequence). V lost 5 bases and J 3 bases, leaving 14 bases between the germline ends. This CDR3 contains 15 residues. Clones were read by immunoSEQ multiplex PCR, and TCRdb kept only the in-frame ones, dropping some. In the table there are 45,000 to 65,000 clones, roughly 93% of which are singletons. On this clone: Its antigen is not identified.

J is TRBJ2-4 and V is TRBV7-9, with D perhaps TRBD1 (6 bases). The material sequenced was unstimulated CD4+ T cells sorted from spleen or lymph node cells, taken before transplant. The source is a human donor who was the organ donor for an intestinal transplant. CDR3 protein: CASSPDEQGKNIQYF. The DNA of the CDR3 is TGTGCCAGCAGCCCGGACGAACAGGGCAAAAACATTCAGTACTTC.